This T cell receptor beta chain emerged from a study of shared clonotypes between healthy human individuals. Naive CD8 cells comprised CD45RO-negative, CCR7-positively selected cells, excluding terminally differentiated effector memory CD45RA+ cells. Adult donors, all healthy and HIV-negative, had no recent acute infections or vaccinations. The authors split each subset's genomic DNA evenly across several immunoSEQ plates. TCRdb's copy holds only in-frame clones and misses some; the assay was immunoSEQ multiplex PCR. The repertoire consists of about 800,000 clones, with roughly 96% occurring once and the leading ten covering about 0.22%. V dropped 1 base and J dropped 1; count of bases not matched to a gene: 1. Germline V gene lookup returns CDR1 SGDLS and CDR2 YYNGEE. This CDR3 has 15 residues. Note on this clone: Other DNA variants within this sample encode the same CDR3.

The origin of this receptor is a man aged 25 to 40 in good health. This chain joins TRBV9 and TRBJ2-3; 9 positions match TRBD1. The specimen was naive CD8+ T cells sorted from blood. CDR3: CASSVRTGGTDTQYF. In DNA, the CDR3 is TGTGCCAGCAGCGTAAGGACAGGGGGCACAGATACGCAGTATTTT.